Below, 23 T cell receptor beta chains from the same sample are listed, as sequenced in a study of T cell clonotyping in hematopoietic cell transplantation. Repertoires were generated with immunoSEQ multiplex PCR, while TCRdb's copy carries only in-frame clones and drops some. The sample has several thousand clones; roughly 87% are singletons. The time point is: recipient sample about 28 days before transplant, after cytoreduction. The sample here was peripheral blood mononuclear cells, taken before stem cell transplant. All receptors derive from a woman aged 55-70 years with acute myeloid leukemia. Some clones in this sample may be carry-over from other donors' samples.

The CDR3 here is CASSQLDFMNSPLHF. DNA of the CDR3: TGCGCCAGCAGCCAACTAGACTTTATGAATTCACCCCTCCACTTT. The rearrangement joins TRBV4-1 to TRBJ1-6; unclear D gene. V dropped 2 bases and J dropped 7 bases, with 12 bases sitting between them. CDR1 is MGHRA, CDR2 YSYEKL, per germline. This CDR3 comprises 15 residues.

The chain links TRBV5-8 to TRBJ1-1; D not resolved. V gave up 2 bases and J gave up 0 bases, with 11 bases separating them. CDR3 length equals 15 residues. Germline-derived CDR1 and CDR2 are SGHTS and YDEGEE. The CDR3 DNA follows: TGTGCCAGCAGCTTTGGAAGGCGACTGAACACTGAAGCTTTCTTT. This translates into CASSFGRRLNTEAFF.

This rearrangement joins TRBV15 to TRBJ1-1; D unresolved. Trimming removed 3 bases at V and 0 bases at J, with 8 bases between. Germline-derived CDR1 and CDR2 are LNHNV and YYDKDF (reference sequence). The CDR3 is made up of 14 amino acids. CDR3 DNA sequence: TGTGCCACCAGCAGGAACGCTCTGAACACTGAAGCTTTCTTT. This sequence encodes CATSRNALNTEAFF.

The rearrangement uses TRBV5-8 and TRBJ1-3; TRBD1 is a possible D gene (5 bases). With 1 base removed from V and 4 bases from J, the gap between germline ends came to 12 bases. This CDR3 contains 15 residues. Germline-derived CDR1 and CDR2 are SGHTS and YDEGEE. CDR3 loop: CASSLRWGSGNTIYF. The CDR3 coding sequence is TGTGCCAGCAGCTTGAGATGGGGCTCCGGAAACACCATATATTTT.

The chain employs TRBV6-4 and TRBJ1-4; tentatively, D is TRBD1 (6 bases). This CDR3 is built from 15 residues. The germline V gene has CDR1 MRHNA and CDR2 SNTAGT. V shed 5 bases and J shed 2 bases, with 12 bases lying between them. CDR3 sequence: CASSPRGPTNEKLFF. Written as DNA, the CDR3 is TGTGCCAGCAGTCCCCGGGGGCCCACTAATGAAAAACTGTTTTTT.

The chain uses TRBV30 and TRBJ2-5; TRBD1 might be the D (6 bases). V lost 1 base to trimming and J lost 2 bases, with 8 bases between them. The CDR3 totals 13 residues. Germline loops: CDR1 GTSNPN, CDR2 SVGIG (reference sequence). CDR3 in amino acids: CAWSGTAQETQYF. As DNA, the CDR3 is TGTGCCTGGAGTGGGACAGCTCAAGAGACCCAGTACTTC.

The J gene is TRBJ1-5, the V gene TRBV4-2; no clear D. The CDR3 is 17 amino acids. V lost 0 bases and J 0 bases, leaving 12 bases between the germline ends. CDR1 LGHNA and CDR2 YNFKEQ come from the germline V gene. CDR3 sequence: CASSQEVQPYSNQPQHF. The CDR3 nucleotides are TGTGCCAGCAGCCAAGAAGTTCAGCCTTATAGCAATCAGCCCCAGCATTTT.

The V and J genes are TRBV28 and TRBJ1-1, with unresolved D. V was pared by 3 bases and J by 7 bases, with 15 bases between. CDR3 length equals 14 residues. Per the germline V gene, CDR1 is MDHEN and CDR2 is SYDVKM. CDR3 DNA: TGTGCCAGCAGTTTCTTTAGTGTAGGAGGTGAAGCTTTCTTT. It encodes CASSFFSVGGEAFF.

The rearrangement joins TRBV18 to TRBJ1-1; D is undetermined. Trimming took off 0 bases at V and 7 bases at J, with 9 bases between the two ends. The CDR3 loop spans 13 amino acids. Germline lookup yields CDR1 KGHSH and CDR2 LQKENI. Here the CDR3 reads CASSPPMAREAFF. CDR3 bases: TGTGCCAGCTCACCACCAATGGCGCGTGAAGCTTTCTTT. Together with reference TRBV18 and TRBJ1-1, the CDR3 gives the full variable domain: NAGVMQNPRHLVRRRGQEARLRCSPMKGHSHVYWYRQLPEEGLKFMVYLQKENIIDESGMPKERFSAEFPKEGPSILRIQQVVRGDSAAYFCASSPPMAREAFFGQGTRLTVV.

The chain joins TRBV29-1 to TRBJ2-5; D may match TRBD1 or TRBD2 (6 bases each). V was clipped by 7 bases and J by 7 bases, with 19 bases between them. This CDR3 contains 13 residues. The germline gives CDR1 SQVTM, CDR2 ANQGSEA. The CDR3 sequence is CSALGGLGATQYF. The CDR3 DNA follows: TGCAGCGCCCTGGGGGGCCTCGGGGCGACCCAGTACTTC. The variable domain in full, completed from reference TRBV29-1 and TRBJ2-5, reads SAVISQKPSRDICQRGTSLTIQCQVDSQVTMMFWYRQQPGQSLTLIATANQGSEATYESGFVIDKFPISRPNLTFSTLTVSNMSPEDSSIYLCSALGGLGATQYFGPGTRLLVL.

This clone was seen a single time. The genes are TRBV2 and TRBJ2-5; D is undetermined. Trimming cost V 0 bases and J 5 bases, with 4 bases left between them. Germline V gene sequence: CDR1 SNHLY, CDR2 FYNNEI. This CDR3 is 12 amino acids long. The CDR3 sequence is CASSEARETQYF. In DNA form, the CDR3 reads TGTGCCAGCAGTGAAGCGCGTGAGACCCAGTACTTC.

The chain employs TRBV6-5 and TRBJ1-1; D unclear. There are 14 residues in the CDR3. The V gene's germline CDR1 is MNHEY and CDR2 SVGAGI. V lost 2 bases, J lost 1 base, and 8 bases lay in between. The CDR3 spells CASSYRLGNTEAFF. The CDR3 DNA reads TGTGCCAGCAGTTACAGGTTGGGGAACACTGAAGCTTTCTTT.

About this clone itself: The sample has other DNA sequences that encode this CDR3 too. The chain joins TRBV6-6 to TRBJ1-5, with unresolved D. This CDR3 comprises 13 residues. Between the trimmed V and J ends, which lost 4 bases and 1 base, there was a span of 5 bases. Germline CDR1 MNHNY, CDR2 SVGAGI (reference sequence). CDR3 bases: TGTGCCAGCAGTTCCCCGAGCAATCAGCCCCAGCATTTT. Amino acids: CASSSPSNQPQHF.

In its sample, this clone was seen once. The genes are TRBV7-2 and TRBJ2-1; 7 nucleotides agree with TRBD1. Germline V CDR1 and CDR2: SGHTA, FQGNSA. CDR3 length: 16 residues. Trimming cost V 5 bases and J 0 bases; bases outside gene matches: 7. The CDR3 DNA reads TGTGCCAGCAGCGCATTTGCAGGGGGCTCCTACAATGAGCAGTTCTTC. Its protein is CASSAFAGGSYNEQFF. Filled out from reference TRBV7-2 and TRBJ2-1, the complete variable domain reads GAGVSQSPSNKVTEKGKDVELRCDPISGHTALYWYRQSLGQGLEFLIYFQGNSAPDKSGLPSDRFSAERTGGSVSTLTIQRTQQEDSAVYLCASSAFAGGSYNEQFFGPGTRLTVL.

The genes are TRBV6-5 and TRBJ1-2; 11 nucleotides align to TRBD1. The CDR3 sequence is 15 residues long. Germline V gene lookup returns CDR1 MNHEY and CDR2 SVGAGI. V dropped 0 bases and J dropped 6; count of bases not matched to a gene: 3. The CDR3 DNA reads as TGTGCCAGCAGTTACTCCGGGACAGGGGGAAATGGCTACACCTTC. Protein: CASSYSGTGGNGYTF.

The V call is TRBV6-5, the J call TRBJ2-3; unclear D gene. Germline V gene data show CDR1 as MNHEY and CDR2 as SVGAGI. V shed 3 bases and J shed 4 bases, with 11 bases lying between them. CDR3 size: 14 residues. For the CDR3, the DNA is TGTGCCAGCAGTTATCAGGCTTCCCCAGATACGCAGTATTTT. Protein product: CASSYQASPDTQYF.

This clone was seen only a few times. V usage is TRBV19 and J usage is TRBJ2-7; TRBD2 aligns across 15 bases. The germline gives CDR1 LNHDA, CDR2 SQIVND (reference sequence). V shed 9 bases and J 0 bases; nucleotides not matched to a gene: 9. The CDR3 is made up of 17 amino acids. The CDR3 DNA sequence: TGTGCCAGCGTCCCGGGACTAGCGGGAGGCGGCTCCTACGAGCAGTACTTC. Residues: CASVPGLAGGGSYEQYF.

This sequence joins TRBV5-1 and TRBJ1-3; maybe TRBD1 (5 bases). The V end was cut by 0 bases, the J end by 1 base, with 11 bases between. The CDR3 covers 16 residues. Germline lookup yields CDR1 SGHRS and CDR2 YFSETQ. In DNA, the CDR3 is TGCGCCAGCAGCTTGGCAGCAGGGAGTTCTGGAAACACCATATATTTT. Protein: CASSLAAGSSGNTIYF.

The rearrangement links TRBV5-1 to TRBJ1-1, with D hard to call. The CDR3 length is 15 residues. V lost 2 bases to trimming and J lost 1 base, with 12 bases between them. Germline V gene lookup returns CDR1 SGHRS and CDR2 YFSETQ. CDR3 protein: CASSLIGNQNTEAFF. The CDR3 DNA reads TGCGCCAGCAGCTTAATTGGTAACCAGAACACTGAAGCTTTCTTT.

The CDR3 DNA reads TGTGCCAGCTTCCCCGGGCTTGGTCGGGAGCAGTACTTC. Its protein product is CASFPGLGREQYF. The rearrangement joins TRBV28 to TRBJ2-7, with D uncertain. This CDR3 is built from 13 residues. Germline V lookup: CDR1 MDHEN, CDR2 SYDVKM. V was cut by 8 bases and J by 7 bases, with 18 bases left in between.

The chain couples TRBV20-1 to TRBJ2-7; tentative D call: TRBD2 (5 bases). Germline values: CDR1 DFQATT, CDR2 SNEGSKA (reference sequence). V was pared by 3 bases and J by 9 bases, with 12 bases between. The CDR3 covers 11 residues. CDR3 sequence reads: CSARDFPAQYF. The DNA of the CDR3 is TGCAGTGCTAGGGACTTTCCCGCGCAGTACTTC.

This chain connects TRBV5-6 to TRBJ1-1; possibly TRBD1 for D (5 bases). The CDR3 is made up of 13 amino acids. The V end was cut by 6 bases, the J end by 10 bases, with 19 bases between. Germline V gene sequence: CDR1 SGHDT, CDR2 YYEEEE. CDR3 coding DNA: TGTGCCAGCACCTACGGGGCCGGGCCCGGAGCTTTCTTT. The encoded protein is CASTYGAGPGAFF.

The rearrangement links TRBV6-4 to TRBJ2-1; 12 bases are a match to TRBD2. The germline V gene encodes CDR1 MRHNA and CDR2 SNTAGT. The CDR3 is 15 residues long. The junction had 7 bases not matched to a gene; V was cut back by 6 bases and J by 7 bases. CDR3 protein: CASSKTSGSTNEQFF. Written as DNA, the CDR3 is TGTGCCAGCAGCAAGACTAGCGGGAGTACGAATGAGCAGTTCTTC.